The 29 T cell receptor beta chains presented below share a single source sample, sequenced in a study of OX40 agonist ivuxolimab in advanced cancers. Sequenced by immunoSEQ multiplex PCR; TCRdb stores in-frame clones only, minus some. Found here are about 68,000 clones, 86% of them singletons; the top ten hold less than 8%. Sequenced material: CD4+ or CD8+ T cells sorted from blood, taken in a trial of the OX40 agonist ivuxolimab. The receptor set was obtained from an adult with an advanced solid tumor such as melanoma, head and neck, liver or kidney cancer.

V and J are TRBV6-5 and TRBJ1-5, with D maybe TRBD1 (5 bases). Per the germline V gene, CDR1 is MNHEY and CDR2 is SVGAGI. Trimming pared 6 bases from V and 2 bases from J, leaving 14 bases between. The CDR3 totals 15 residues. CDR3 sequence (DNA): TGTGCCAGCAGGTCTTTGTCGGGGGGCAATCAGCCCCAGCATTTT. This translates into CASRSLSGGNQPQHF.

The chain couples TRBV11-3 to TRBJ2-7; TRBD1 aligns across 11 bases. The V segment lost 7 bases and the J segment 9 bases; nucleotides outside the gene matches: 8. Germline CDR1 SGHNT, CDR2 YENEEA. CDR3 length equals 13 residues. CDR3 protein: CASKGQGEQVQYF. The CDR3 DNA reads as TGTGCCAGCAAGGGACAGGGGGAGCAAGTGCAGTACTTC.

This chain uses TRBV6-5 with TRBJ2-1; 8 bases fit TRBD1. With 5 bases clipped from V and 7 bases from J, the junction kept 7 bases outside the gene matches. CDR1 is MNHEY and CDR2 is SVGAGI in the germline V gene. The CDR3 contains 14 residues. CDR3 bases: TGTGCCAGCAGTACGTGGACAGGGTTGAATGAGCAGTTCTTC. This translates into CASSTWTGLNEQFF.

This chain connects TRBV13 to TRBJ2-4; D may correspond to TRBD1 or TRBD2 (6 bases each). V was shortened by 0 bases and J by 9 bases, with 15 bases between the two germline ends. Germline lookup yields CDR1 PRHDT and CDR2 FYEKMQ (reference sequence). The CDR3 loop spans 15 amino acids. The CDR3 spells CASSLGLRGGSIQYF. DNA of the CDR3: TGTGCCAGCAGCTTAGGCCTGAGAGGGGGGAGCATTCAGTACTTC.

The chain combines TRBV6-5 with TRBJ2-5, with 9 bases aligning to TRBD2. There are 12 residues in the CDR3. V gave up 5 bases and J gave up 5 bases; unmatched junction bases: 0. Germline CDR1 MNHEY, CDR2 SVGAGI. CDR3 sequence: CASSSGRETQYF. The CDR3, as DNA: TGTGCCAGCAGTAGCGGGAGGGAGACCCAGTACTTC.

J is TRBJ2-5 and V is TRBV18; 7 bases fit TRBD1. Gene TRBJ2-7 matches the end of the DNA better, so the J call may be wrong. The germline V gene encodes CDR1 KGHSH and CDR2 LQKENI. The length of the CDR3 is 14 residues. The CDR3 DNA is TGTGCCAGCTCACTCCTACAGGGGATCGACGAGCAGTACTTC. Its translation is CASSLLQGIDEQYF.

In the case of this clone: This sample also contains other DNA sequences that code for the same CDR3. The chain couples TRBV5-4 to TRBJ1-2; D gene uncertain. The CDR3 sequence is 14 residues long. Trimming took 0 bases from V and 2 from J, leaving 8 bases between them. Per germline, CDR1 SGHNT and CDR2 YYREEE (reference sequence). The CDR3 bases are TGTGCCAGCAGCTTGGAGGGAATCAACTATGGCTACACCTTC. It specifies CASSLEGINYGYTF.

The chain links TRBV5-1 to TRBJ2-3; TRBD1 is a possible D gene (6 bases). The CDR3 contains 13 residues. Deletions cut 2 bases from V and 4 bases from J, with 8 bases between. The V gene's germline CDR1 is SGHRS and CDR2 YFSETQ. In nucleotides, the CDR3 is TGCGCCAGCAGCTTACAGGGTGCAGATACGCAGTATTTT. This encodes CASSLQGADTQYF.

The CDR3 here is CASSYPGRGWELFF. The CDR3 nucleotides read TGTGCCAGCAGTTACCCCGGCAGGGGTTGGGAGCTGTTTTTT. The V and J genes are TRBV6-5 and TRBJ2-2; D is perhaps TRBD1 (6 bases). Germline assignment: CDR1 MNHEY and CDR2 SVGAGI. Deletions cut 2 bases from V and 9 bases from J, with 13 bases between. This CDR3 has 14 amino acids.

For the CDR3, the DNA is TGTGCCAGCAGTTATGGCGGGGGGTCTTACAATGAGCAGTTCTTC. Its translation is CASSYGGGSYNEQFF. The chain uses TRBV6-5 and TRBJ2-1; 8 bases line up with TRBD2. The CDR3 consists of 15 residues. Germline V gene lookup returns CDR1 MNHEY and CDR2 SVGAGI. The ends lost 3 bases at V and 4 bases at J; junction bases unmatched: 5.

The V and J genes are TRBV7-3 and TRBJ2-2, with D perhaps matching TRBD2 (5 bases). The CDR3 covers 15 residues. V lost 3 bases to trimming and J lost 9 bases, with 17 bases between them. The germline V gene encodes CDR1 SGHTA and CDR2 FQGTGA. CDR3 coding DNA: TGTGCCAGCAGCTTGCGGGCCGACCCCATCCGGGAGCTGTTTTTT. This encodes CASSLRADPIRELFF.

This clone was seen once. This chain uses TRBV7-8 with TRBJ2-1, with D perhaps matching TRBD2 (6 bases). Trimming cost V 5 bases and J 4 bases, with 15 bases left between them. Germline V gene data show CDR1 as SGHVS and CDR2 as FQNEAQ. This CDR3 has 15 amino acids. CDR3 sequence: CASSMTGLRYNEQFF. The CDR3 DNA follows: TGTGCCAGCAGCATGACGGGACTTAGATACAATGAGCAGTTCTTC.

The chain is built from TRBV2 and TRBJ1-2; no firm D call. The CDR3 consists of 13 residues. Germline CDR1 reads SNHLY; CDR2 reads FYNNEI. Between the trimmed V and J ends, which lost 4 bases and 5 bases, there was a span of 11 bases. For the CDR3, the DNA is TGTGCCAGCAGTGGCCGAATAGATTATGGCTACACCTTC. Amino acids: CASSGRIDYGYTF.

The chain uses TRBV7-9 and TRBJ2-2, with D uncertain. V was pared by 0 bases and J by 0 bases, with 11 bases between. Germline V lookup: CDR1 SEHNR, CDR2 FQNEAQ (reference sequence). This CDR3 has 17 amino acids. In DNA form, the CDR3 reads TGTGCCAGCAGCTTAGCAGGGCACGAAGCGAACACCGGGGAGCTGTTTTTT. It encodes CASSLAGHEANTGELFF.

The genes are TRBV6-5 and TRBJ1-5; tentative D call: TRBD1 (5 bases). Germline CDR1 MNHEY, CDR2 SVGAGI. This CDR3 is built from 14 residues. V lost 0 bases to trimming and J lost 2 bases, with 5 bases between them. The CDR3 sequence is CASSYSGGNQPQHF. CDR3 nucleotide sequence: TGTGCCAGCAGTTACTCAGGGGGCAATCAGCCCCAGCATTTT.

This clone is a singleton in its sample. The chain is built from TRBV19 and TRBJ1-5; TRBD1 matches 7 bases. This CDR3 comprises 14 residues. V lost 4 bases, J lost 7 bases, and 7 bases stayed unmatched. CDR1 and CDR2 (germline): LNHDA, SQIVND (reference sequence). This CDR3 reads CASSTTGELQPQHF. In DNA, the CDR3 is TGTGCCAGTAGTACCACAGGGGAATTACAGCCCCAGCATTTT. Full variable domain (rest looked up from reference TRBV19 and TRBJ1-5): DGGITQSPKYLFRKEGQNVTLSCEQNLNHDAMYWYRQDPGQGLRLIYYSQIVNDFQKGDIAEGYSVSREKKESFPLTVTSAQKNPTAFYLCASSTTGELQPQHFGDGTRLSIL.

This rearrangement joins TRBV5-5 to TRBJ2-7, with TRBD2 identical over 9 bases. The germline gives CDR1 SGHKS, CDR2 YYEKEE (reference sequence). The CDR3 sequence is 16 residues long. V shed 0 bases, J shed 4 bases, and the junction held 8 bases outside the gene matches. CDR3 amino acids: CASSLAAAGGRYEQYF. The CDR3 nucleotides read TGTGCCAGCAGCTTGGCCGCGGCGGGGGGGCGGTACGAGCAGTACTTC.

The rearrangement uses TRBV7-8 and TRBJ1-6; D gene unclear. Trimming shortened V by 6 bases and J by 7 bases, and 10 bases separated the two germline ends. Germline loops: CDR1 SGHVS, CDR2 FQNEAQ. The CDR3 covers 13 residues. Here the CDR3 reads CASSRVVNSPLHF. The CDR3 region has the DNA TGTGCCAGCAGTAGAGTGGTGAATTCACCCCTCCACTTT.

This chain links TRBV9 with TRBJ2-5, with TRBD2 matching over 12 bases. Germline values: CDR1 SGDLS, CDR2 YYNGEE. Unmatched junction bases numbered 7, after V lost 0 bases and J lost 1 base. The CDR3 has 18 amino acids. This chain's CDR3 is CASSVAASGGAVQETQYF. In DNA, the CDR3 is TGTGCCAGCAGCGTAGCGGCTAGCGGGGGGGCCGTCCAAGAGACCCAGTACTTC.

The rearrangement joins TRBV6-9 to TRBJ1-1; D gene ambiguous. The CDR3 totals 13 residues. Germline CDR1 reads MNHGY; CDR2 reads SVAAGI. The germline V and J ends were trimmed by 3 bases and 0 bases, with 5 bases remaining between them. CDR3 DNA: TGTGCCAGCAGTTACCAGGTGAACACTGAAGCTTTCTTT. Protein sequence: CASSYQVNTEAFF.

This clone occurred many times. CDR3 region: CASSRRDVGELFF. DNA for the CDR3: TGTGCCAGCAGCCGCCGGGATGTCGGGGAGCTGTTTTTT. This chain links TRBV11-3 with TRBJ2-2; possible D gene TRBD2, 5 bases. This CDR3 spans 13 amino acids. V lost 5 bases and J 7 bases, leaving 11 bases between the germline ends. Germline V lookup: CDR1 SGHNT, CDR2 YENEEA.

The V call is TRBV13, the J call TRBJ2-1; 7 positions agree with TRBD2. J lost 6 bases, V lost 3 bases, and 5 bases had no gene match. Germline CDR1 reads PRHDT; CDR2 reads FYEKMQ (reference sequence). The CDR3 consists of 14 residues. The CDR3: CASSFGSGINEQFF. The CDR3 nucleotides read TGTGCCAGCAGCTTCGGCAGCGGGATCAATGAGCAGTTCTTC.

The chain recombines TRBV7-9 with TRBJ2-1; no firm D call. The CDR3 extends over 15 amino acids. Trimming removed 2 bases from V and 0 bases from J, with 8 bases in between. CDR1 SEHNR and CDR2 FQNEAQ come from the germline V gene (reference sequence). As DNA, the CDR3 is TGTGCCAGCAGCTTATCCATTGGCTCCTACAATGAGCAGTTCTTC. This encodes CASSLSIGSYNEQFF.

The genes are TRBV6-5 and TRBJ2-5; TRBD1 matches at 9 bases. The J segment lost 4 bases and the V segment lost 6 bases, leaving 3 bases of the junction unmatched. This CDR3 has 13 residues. Germline CDR1 reads MNHEY; CDR2 reads SVGAGI. The DNA of the CDR3 is TGTGCCAGCAGCCCGACAGGGGGAGAGACCCAGTACTTC. It translates to CASSPTGGETQYF.

This chain uses TRBV18 with TRBJ1-1; the D gene is possibly TRBD1 (5 bases). This CDR3 is 14 amino acids long. CDR1 and CDR2 from the germline V gene are KGHSH and LQKENI. V was trimmed by 4 bases and J by 1 base, leaving 10 bases between them. The DNA for the CDR3 is TGTGCCAGCTCACGTGGACACCCGAACACTGAAGCTTTCTTT. Its translation: CASSRGHPNTEAFF.

This clone has more than one count but fewer than ten. The CDR3 reads CASSYTGGGYTF. The CDR3 DNA follows: TGTGCCAGCAGTTACACAGGGGGCGGCTACACCTTC. This chain uses TRBV6-5 with TRBJ1-2; 9 bases match TRBD1. V lost 2 bases to trimming and J lost 8 bases; unmatched junction nucleotides: 0. The CDR3 sequence is 12 residues long. Germline V gene data show CDR1 as MNHEY and CDR2 as SVGAGI.

The chain links TRBV7-9 to TRBJ2-7; 7 positions agree with TRBD2. Germline CDR1 is SEHNR and CDR2 is FQNEAQ (reference sequence). The V gene end was trimmed by 5 bases and the J gene end by 0 bases; junction bases not matched to a gene: 10. The CDR3 is 16 residues long. The CDR3: CASSPLGRGSSYEQYF. CDR3 bases: TGTGCCAGCAGCCCCCTAGGGCGGGGGAGCTCCTACGAGCAGTACTTC.

This clone was counted between two and nine times. The rearrangement links TRBV6-5 to TRBJ1-1, with D perhaps TRBD1 (6 bases). V was cut by 6 bases and J by 1 base, with 15 bases left in between. Germline V gene sequence: CDR1 MNHEY, CDR2 SVGAGI. The CDR3 sequence is 15 residues long. This CDR3 is CASRSTGSSNTEAFF. The DNA of the CDR3 is TGTGCCAGCAGGTCTACAGGGAGTTCGAACACTGAAGCTTTCTTT.

The chain combines TRBV25-1 with TRBJ2-5; 10 bases align to TRBD1. V dropped 8 bases and J dropped 5; count of bases not matched to a gene: 11. Germline-derived CDR1 and CDR2 are MGHDK and SYGVNS. The CDR3 has 15 amino acids. In DNA form, the CDR3 reads TGTGCCAGCCAGGAAGGCGGGACAGGGGAGGAGACCCAGTACTTC. Its translation: CASQEGGTGEETQYF.